This TCR beta chain was identified during a study of blood T cell repertoires in COVID-19 (dated by TCRdb to 2020 to 2021). Some background on the complete study: The collaborator samples originated in the United States, Italy and Spain and spanned the acute and convalescent phases of COVID-19. The prospective study material was composed of cDNA or gDNA derived from T cells, B-cell-depleted T cells, or PBMCs. The dataset comprised deeply sampled blood TCRbeta repertoires from subjects exposed to, actively infected with, or recovered from COVID-19. The repertoires were released in a freely available public database meant as a resource for research on the immune response to SARS-CoV-2. Samples came from the ongoing ImmuneRACE study (first 160 participants) plus 1,254 subjects from 6 global collaborators. Sample metadata almost always included a de-identified subject ID, COVID-19 status, age in years and sex. Where available, HLA class I and class II types were obtained from metadata supplied by the sample provider rather than from assay-based typing.

What the research found in general, with its limitations: The amount of clinical and demographic metadata varied by source and participant and was provided uncurated.

Whole blood was collected in K2EDTA tubes by collaborating institutions according to the institutions' own protocols. Collaborator samples were shipped for TCRbeta analysis as frozen whole blood, isolated PBMCs, or DNA extracted from either sample type. V loses 8 bases at its end and J loses 6 bases; junction bases beyond the gene matches: 18. The CDR3 goes from the cysteine to the phenylalanine over 17 residues. Only CDR3 DNA is held: 51 bases, read in frame from base 1. Looking up the germline V gene yields CDR1 SNHLY and CDR2 FYNNEI. TCRbeta CDR3 regions were amplified from genomic DNA using the immunoSEQ Assay, a bias-controlled multiplex PCR. As for the authors' bioinformatics: The number of nucleated cells in each sample was estimated by amplification of reference gene primers within the assay. To quantify the absolute abundance of each unique TCRbeta CDR3 rearrangement, sequence reads were collapsed and filtered. For each sample, productive Simpson clonality was calculated as the square root of Simpson's diversity index over productive rearrangements. The source is immuneACCESS, and TCRdb retained only in-frame sequences with V and J called. Part of the clones is not carried over; for the studies checked, unresolved V genes explain less than half of this, and the remainder is unexplained. Clonal size and the V and J genes are those of that table, whereas D and trimming came from the DNA. The sample has about 130,000 clones on record, about 80% of them singletons. Approximately 3% of the sample rests with the top ten.

On this clone: No cognate antigen has been identified for it. No base quality values were provided; no much bigger clone lies one nucleotide off.

The rearrangement combines TRBV2 with TRBJ2-3; TRBD2 aligns with 9 central bases. The sequencing sample was made of peripheral blood. The TCR comes from a woman aged 80 or older with acute or convalescent COVID-19. The nucleotide sequence is given as TGTGCCAGCCGATACTGGAGACTAGCGGCTCGCGAGGATACGCAGTATTTT. This is translated as CASRYWRLAAREDTQYF.